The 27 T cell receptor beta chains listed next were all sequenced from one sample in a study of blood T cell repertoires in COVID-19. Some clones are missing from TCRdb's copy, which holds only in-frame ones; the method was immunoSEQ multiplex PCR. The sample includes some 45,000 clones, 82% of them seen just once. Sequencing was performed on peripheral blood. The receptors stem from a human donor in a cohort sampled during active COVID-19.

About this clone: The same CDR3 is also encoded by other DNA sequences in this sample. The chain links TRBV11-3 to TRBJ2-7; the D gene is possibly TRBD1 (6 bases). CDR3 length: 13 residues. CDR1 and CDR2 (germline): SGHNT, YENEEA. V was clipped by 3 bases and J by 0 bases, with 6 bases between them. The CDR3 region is CASSLDSSYEQYF. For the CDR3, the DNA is TGTGCCAGCAGCTTGGACAGCTCCTACGAGCAGTACTTC.

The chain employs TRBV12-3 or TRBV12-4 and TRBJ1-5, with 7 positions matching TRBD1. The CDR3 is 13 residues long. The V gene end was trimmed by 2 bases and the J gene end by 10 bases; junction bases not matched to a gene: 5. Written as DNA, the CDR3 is TGTGCCAGCAGTTTAACAGGGGAAGGCCCCCAGCATTTT. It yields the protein CASSLTGEGPQHF.

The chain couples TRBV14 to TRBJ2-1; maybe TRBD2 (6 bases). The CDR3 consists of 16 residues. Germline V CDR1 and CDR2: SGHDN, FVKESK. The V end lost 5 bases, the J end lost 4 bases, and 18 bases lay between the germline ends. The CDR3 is CASSYSGDRPYNEQFF. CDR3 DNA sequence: TGTGCCAGCAGCTATTCGGGAGACCGGCCTTACAATGAGCAGTTCTTC.

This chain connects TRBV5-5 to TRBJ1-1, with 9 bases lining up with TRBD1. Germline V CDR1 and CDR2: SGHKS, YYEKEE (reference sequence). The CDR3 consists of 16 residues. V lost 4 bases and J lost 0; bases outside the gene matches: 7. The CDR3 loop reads CASSPGTGRMNTEAFF. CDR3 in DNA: TGTGCCAGCAGCCCAGGGACAGGGAGAATGAACACTGAAGCTTTCTTT.

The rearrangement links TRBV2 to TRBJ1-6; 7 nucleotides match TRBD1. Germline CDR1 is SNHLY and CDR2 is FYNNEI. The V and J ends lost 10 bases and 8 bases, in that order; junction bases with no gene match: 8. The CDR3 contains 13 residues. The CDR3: CATSFTGDSPLHF. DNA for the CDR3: TGTGCCACCTCCTTCACAGGGGATTCACCCCTCCACTTT.

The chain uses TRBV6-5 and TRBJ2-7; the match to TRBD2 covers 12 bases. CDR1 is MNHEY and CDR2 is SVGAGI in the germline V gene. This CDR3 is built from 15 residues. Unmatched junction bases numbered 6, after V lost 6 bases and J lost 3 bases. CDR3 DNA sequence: TGTGCCAGCAGGAACAAACTAGCGGGAGGCTACGAGCAGTACTTC. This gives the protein CASRNKLAGGYEQYF.

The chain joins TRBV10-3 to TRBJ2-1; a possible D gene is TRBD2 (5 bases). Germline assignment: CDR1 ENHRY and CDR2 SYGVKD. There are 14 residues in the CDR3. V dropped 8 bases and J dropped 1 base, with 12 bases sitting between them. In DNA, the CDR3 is TGTGCCATCGGCGGGCAGGTTTCCTACAATGAGCAGTTCTTC. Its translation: CAIGGQVSYNEQFF.

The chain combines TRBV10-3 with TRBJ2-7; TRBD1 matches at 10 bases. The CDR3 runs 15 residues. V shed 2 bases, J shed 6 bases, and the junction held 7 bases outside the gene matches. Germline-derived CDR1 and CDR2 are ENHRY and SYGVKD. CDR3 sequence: CAISERGTGESEQYF. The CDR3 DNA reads TGTGCCATCAGTGAGCGAGGGACAGGGGAAAGCGAGCAGTACTTC.

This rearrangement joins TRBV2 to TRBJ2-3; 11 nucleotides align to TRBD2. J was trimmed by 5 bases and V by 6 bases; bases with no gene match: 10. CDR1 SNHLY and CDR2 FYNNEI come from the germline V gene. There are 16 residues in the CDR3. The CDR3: CASSPLAGGGVDTQYF. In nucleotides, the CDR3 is TGTGCCAGCAGCCCTCTAGCGGGAGGCGGCGTAGATACGCAGTATTTT. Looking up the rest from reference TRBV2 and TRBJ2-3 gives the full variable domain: EPEVTQTPSHQVTQMGQEVILRCVPISNHLYFYWYRQILGQKVEFLVSFYNNEISEKSEIFDDQFSVERPDGSNFTLKIRSTKLEDSAMYFCASSPLAGGGVDTQYFGPGTRLTVL.

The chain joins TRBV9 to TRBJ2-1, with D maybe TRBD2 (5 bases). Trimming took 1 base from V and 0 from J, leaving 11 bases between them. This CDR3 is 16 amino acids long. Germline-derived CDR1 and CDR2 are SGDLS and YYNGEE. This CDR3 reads CASSVSGPSSYNEQFF. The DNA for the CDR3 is TGTGCCAGCAGCGTAAGCGGTCCGAGCTCCTACAATGAGCAGTTCTTC.

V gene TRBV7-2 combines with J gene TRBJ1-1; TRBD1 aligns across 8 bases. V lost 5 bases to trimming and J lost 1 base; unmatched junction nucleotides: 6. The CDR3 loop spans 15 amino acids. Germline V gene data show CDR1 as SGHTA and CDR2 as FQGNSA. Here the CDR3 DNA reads TGTGCCAGCAGCGCGCCCGGGACAGGGAACACTGAAGCTTTCTTT. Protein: CASSAPGTGNTEAFF.

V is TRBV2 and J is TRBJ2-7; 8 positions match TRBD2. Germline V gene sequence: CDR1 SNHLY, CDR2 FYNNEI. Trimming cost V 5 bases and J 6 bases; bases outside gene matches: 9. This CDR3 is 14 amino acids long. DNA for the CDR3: TGTGCCAGCAGTCTTACTAGCGGTCGGGGCGAGCAGTACTTC. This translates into CASSLTSGRGEQYF.

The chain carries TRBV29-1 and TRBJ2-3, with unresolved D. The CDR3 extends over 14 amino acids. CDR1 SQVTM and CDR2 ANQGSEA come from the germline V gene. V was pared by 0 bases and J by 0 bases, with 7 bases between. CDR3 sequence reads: CSVEDQFSTDTQYF. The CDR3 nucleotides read TGCAGCGTTGAAGATCAGTTTAGCACAGATACGCAGTATTTT.

CDR3 loop: CASSPPSGTSYEQYF. The CDR3 nucleotides read TGTGCCAGCTCACCTCCTAGCGGAACTTCCTACGAGCAGTACTTC. The chain employs TRBV18 and TRBJ2-7, with 7 bases aligning to TRBD2. The germline V gene has CDR1 KGHSH and CDR2 LQKENI. CDR3 length: 15 residues. V dropped 3 bases and J dropped 1; count of bases not matched to a gene: 6.

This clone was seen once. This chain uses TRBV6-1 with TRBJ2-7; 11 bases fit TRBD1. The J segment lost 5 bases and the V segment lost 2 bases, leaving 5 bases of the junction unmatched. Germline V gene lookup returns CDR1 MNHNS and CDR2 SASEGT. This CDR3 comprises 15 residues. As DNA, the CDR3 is TGTGCCAGCAGTGAACCCGGGACAGGGGGACACGAGCAGTACTTC. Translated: CASSEPGTGGHEQYF.

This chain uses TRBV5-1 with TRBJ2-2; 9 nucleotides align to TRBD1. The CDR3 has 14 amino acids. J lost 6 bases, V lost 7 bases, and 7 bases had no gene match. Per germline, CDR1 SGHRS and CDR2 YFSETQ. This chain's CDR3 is CASSEGTGSGELFF. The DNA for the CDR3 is TGCGCCAGCTCGGAGGGGACAGGGTCCGGGGAGCTGTTTTTT.

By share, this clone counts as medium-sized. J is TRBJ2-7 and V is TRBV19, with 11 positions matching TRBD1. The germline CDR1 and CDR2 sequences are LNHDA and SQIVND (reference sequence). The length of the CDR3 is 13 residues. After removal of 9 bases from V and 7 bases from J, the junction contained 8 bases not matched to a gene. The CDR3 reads CASGTGGRREQYF. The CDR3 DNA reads TGTGCCAGCGGGACAGGGGGAAGGAGGGAGCAGTACTTC.

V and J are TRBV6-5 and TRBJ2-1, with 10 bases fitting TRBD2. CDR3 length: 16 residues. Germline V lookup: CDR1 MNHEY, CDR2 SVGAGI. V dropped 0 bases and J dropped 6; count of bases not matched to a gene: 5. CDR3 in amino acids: CASSYSTPSGSNEQFF. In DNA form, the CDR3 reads TGTGCCAGCAGTTACTCGACACCTAGCGGGAGCAATGAGCAGTTCTTC.

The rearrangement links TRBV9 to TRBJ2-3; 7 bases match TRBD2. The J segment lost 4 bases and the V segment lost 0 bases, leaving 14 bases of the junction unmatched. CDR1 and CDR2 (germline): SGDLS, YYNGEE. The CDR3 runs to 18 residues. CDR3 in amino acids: CASSVGGLAGASADTQYF. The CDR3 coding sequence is TGTGCCAGCAGCGTAGGTGGATTGGCGGGAGCGAGTGCAGATACGCAGTATTTT.

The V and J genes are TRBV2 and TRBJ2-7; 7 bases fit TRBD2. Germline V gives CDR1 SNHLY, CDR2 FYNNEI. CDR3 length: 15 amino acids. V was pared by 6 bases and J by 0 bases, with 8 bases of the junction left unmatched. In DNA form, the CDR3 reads TGTGCCAGCAGGCCACCGCGGGGGAGCTCCTACGAGCAGTACTTC. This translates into CASRPPRGSSYEQYF.

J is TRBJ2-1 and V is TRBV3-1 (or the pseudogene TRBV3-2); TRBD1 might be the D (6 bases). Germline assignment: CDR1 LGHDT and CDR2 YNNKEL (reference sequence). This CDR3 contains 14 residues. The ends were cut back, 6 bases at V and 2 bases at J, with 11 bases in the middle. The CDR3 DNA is TGTGCCAGCAGATCGACAGGACCCTACAATGAGCAGTTCTTC. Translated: CASRSTGPYNEQFF.

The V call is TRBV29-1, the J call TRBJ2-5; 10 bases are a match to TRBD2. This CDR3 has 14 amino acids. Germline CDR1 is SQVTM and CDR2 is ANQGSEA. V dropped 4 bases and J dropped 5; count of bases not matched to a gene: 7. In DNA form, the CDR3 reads TGCAGCGTTGGGAGGACTAGCGGTAGGGAGACCCAGTACTTC. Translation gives CSVGRTSGRETQYF.

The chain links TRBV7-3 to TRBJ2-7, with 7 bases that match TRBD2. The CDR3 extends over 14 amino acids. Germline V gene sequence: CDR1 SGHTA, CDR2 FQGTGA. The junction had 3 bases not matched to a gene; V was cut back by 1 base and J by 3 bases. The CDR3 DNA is TGTGCCAGCAGCTTAATGGGGGGGGTCTACGAGCAGTACTTC. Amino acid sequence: CASSLMGGVYEQYF.

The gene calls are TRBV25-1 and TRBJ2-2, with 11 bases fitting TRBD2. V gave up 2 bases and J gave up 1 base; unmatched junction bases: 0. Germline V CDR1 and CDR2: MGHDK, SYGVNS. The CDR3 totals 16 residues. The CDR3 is CASSELAGGNTGELFF. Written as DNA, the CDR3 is TGTGCCAGCAGTGAACTAGCGGGAGGGAACACCGGGGAGCTGTTTTTT.

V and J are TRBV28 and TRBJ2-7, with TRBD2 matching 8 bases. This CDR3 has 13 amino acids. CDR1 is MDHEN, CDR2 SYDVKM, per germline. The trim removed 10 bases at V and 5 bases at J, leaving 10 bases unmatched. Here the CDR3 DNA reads TGTGCCAACGCAATAGCGGGAAGGGACGAGCAGTACTTC. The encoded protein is CANAIAGRDEQYF.

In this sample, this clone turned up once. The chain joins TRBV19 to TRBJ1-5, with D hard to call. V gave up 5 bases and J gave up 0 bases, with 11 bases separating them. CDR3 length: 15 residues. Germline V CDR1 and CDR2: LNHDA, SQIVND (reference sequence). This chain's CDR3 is CASSPLPYSNQPQHF. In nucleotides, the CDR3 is TGTGCCAGTAGTCCTTTACCCTATAGCAATCAGCCCCAGCATTTT.

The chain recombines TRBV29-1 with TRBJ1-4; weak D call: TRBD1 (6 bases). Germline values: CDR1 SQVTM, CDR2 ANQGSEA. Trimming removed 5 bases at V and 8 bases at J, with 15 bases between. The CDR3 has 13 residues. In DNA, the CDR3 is TGCAGCGTTCTGACAGGATTTGACGAAAAACTGTTTTTT. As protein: CSVLTGFDEKLFF.